A selection of T cell receptor beta chains follows, all from one sample in a study of blood T cells in healthy people across ages. TCRdb passed the 5' RACE reads through MiXCR, listing each CDR3 protein once. The sample lists about 830,000 distinct CDR3 sequences, roughly 64% seen once, with roughly 22% in the top ten. The specimen sequenced was blood. The source is a man aged 25 to 40 in good health. CDR3s include the opening cysteine and the closing phenylalanine or tryptophan. D genes are given only for firm matches. Clone size is shown for a subset of rows, as once, few, many or a class of expanded clone.

cdr3_aa cdr3_nt v_call clone_size d_call j_call
CSARGTSGSRDTQYF TGCAGTGCTAGAGGAACTAGCGGGAGCCGCGATACGCAGTATTTT TRBV20-1 few TRBD2 TRBJ2-3
CAISLALGTSGRYITYEQYF TGTGCCATCAGTTTAGCACTAGGGACTAGCGGGAGGTATATTACCTACGAGCAGTACTTC TRBV10-3 - TRBD2 TRBJ2-7
CACSWVLAGGDEQYF TGTGCCTGCAGCTGGGTGTTAGCGGGAGGGGATGAGCAGTACTTC TRBV7-2 once TRBD2 TRBJ2-7
CASLVGSRETQYF TGTGCCAGCCTGGTAGGGTCGCGTGAGACCCAGTACTTC TRBV12-3/TRBV12-4 few - TRBJ2-5
CASSISNTQYF TGTGCCAGCAGCATATCGAATACGCAGTATTTT TRBV6-6 - - TRBJ2-3
CASSLRSVSPYNEQFF TGTGCCAGCAGCTTAAGGTCGGTAAGCCCGTACAATGAGCAGTTCTTC TRBV7-9 - - TRBJ2-1
CASSYRVRDSPLHF TGTGCCAGCAGTTACAGGGTCAGAGATTCACCCCTCCACTTT TRBV12-3/TRBV12-4 - - TRBJ1-6
CASSLTDTTDTQYF TGCGCCAGCAGCCTAACGGACACCACAGATACGCAGTATTTT TRBV4-1 - - TRBJ2-3
CASSPPGGGYEQYF TGTGCCAGCAGTCCCCCCGGTGGGGGCTACGAGCAGTACTTC TRBV12-3/TRBV12-4 - - TRBJ2-7
CASSQGTSGGAGGIQYF TGTGCCAGCAGCCAGGGGACTAGCGGGGGGGCCGGGGGCATTCAGTACTTC TRBV3-1 - TRBD2 TRBJ2-4
CSASNPRGSYEQYF TGCAGTGCTAGTAACCCTCGGGGCTCCTACGAGCAGTACTTC TRBV20-1 few - TRBJ2-7
CAIQGRNQPQHF TGTGCCATACAGGGACGGAATCAGCCCCAGCATTTT TRBV10-3 - - TRBJ1-5
CSAPKQGPEETQYF TGCAGTGCCCCAAAGCAGGGACCAGAAGAGACCCAGTACTTC TRBV20-1 - - TRBJ2-5
CASSTQGSHKTF TGTGCCAGCAGTACCCAGGGATCCCATAAGACTTTC TRBV12-3/TRBV12-4 - - TRBJ2-6